This TCR beta chain stems from a study of human T cells and chemical hapten exposure. At the level of the study: Across samples, TCR yields varied, mostly owing to small differences in pooled library volumes.

V dropped 4 bases and J dropped 6; count of bases not matched to a gene: 5. CDR1 is LGHDT, CDR2 YNNKEL, per germline (reference sequence). The CDR3 is 14 residues long. TCRdb analysed the RACE reads with MiXCR anew, one entry per CDR3 protein. The sample has around 380,000 distinct CDR3 sequences, around 5.5% seen once. This clonotype was counted at least ten times. The time point: pre-sensitization, week 0. Treatment indicated: therapeutic diphenylcyclopropenone sensitization with weekly scalp DPC. The origin of this receptor is a woman aged 18 to 35 with alopecia areata. Some clones in this sample may be carry-over from other donors' samples. The sequencing here drew on whole blood, taken in connection with sensitization to the hapten diphenylcyclopropenone (DPC). The chain employs TRBV3-1 and TRBJ2-7; 11 nucleotides line up with TRBD1. CDR3 in DNA: TGTGCCAGCAGCCTCGGGGGACAGGGGGTCGAGCAGTACTTC. This gives the protein CASSLGGQGVEQYF.